This T cell receptor beta chain was sequenced in a study of OX40 agonist ivuxolimab in advanced cancers. Study-level background: The patients received agonistic anti-OX40 (CD134) antibody ivuxolimab. Dose-escalation subjects each had hepatocellular carcinoma, melanoma, renal cell or head and neck cancer.

Researchers took blood at baseline, on cycle 4 day 1, and on cycle 7 day 1. By proportion, this clone is hyperexpanded (1% or more). Its specificity is not known. Notes on the study in general: The study observed clonal expansion of CD4+ and CD8+ blood T cells by week 6 at 0.1 to 3.0 mg/kg.

The germline gives CDR1 PRHDT, CDR2 FYEKMQ (reference sequence). This CDR3 contains 15 residues. V was clipped by 5 bases and J by 5 bases; unmatched bases: 10. Assay used: immunoSEQ multiplex PCR; TCRdb lists only in-frame clones, some missing. The repertoire holds around 20,000 clones, with roughly 70% as singletons. The specimen was CD4+ or CD8+ T cells sorted from blood, collected in a trial of the OX40 agonist ivuxolimab. V usage is TRBV13 and J usage is TRBJ2-7, with TRBD2 identical over 9 bases. The receptor was isolated from an adult with an advanced solid tumor such as melanoma, head and neck, liver or kidney cancer. The CDR3 nucleotides are TGTGCCAGCAGCGGCCTAGCGGGAACTGTCGACGAGCAGTACTTC. It encodes CASSGLAGTVDEQYF.